Listed below are T cell receptor beta chains from one sample, sequenced in a study of blood T cell repertoires in COVID-19. Produced via immunoSEQ multiplex PCR; TCRdb's table is partial and in-frame only. The table has 60,000 to 80,000 clones, approximately 88% seen once. Material for sequencing was peripheral blood. Every receptor here comes from a man in his fifties with active COVID-19. Each CDR3 is given with its conserved first and last residue. A D gene is named only where the DNA matches it firmly. Clone size is given for some rows only: seen once, a few or many times, or a class if the clone is expanded.

TRBV29-1	.	TRBJ2-1	.	CSVEGETGVSYNEQFF	TGCAGCGTTGAAGGGGAAACGGGGGTGTCCTACAATGAGCAGTTCTTC
TRBV29-1	TRBD2	TRBJ2-3	.	CSALGRTSGPGGTDTQYF	TGCAGCGCCTTGGGGCGGACTAGCGGGCCGGGGGGCACAGATACGCAGTATTTT
TRBV5-1	TRBD1	TRBJ1-2	.	CASSTPGTDGGYTF	TGCGCCAGCAGCACCCCCGGGACAGATGGCGGCTACACCTTC
TRBV5-1	.	TRBJ1-2	.	CASSLEGSGGYTF	TGCGCCAGCAGCTTGGAGGGGTCGGGCGGCTACACCTTC
TRBV2	TRBD2	TRBJ2-1	.	CASSAGTSLYNEQFF	TGTGCCAGCAGTGCCGGGACTAGCCTCTACAATGAGCAGTTCTTC
TRBV5-6	TRBD1	TRBJ1-2	once	CASSWSRKTGPWGYTF	TGTGCCAGCAGCTGGTCCCGAAAGACAGGGCCGTGGGGCTACACCTTC
TRBV7-9	.	TRBJ1-6	few	CASSLAIPGEGSPLHF	TGTGCCAGCAGCTTAGCCATTCCGGGGGAGGGTTCACCCCTCCACTTT
TRBV4-3	.	TRBJ2-7	.	CASSQSYRTYEQYF	TGCGCCAGCAGCCAAAGCTACAGAACCTACGAGCAGTACTTC
TRBV18	.	TRBJ1-3	few	CASSPRPPDSGNTIYF	TGTGCCAGCTCACCCCGCCCCCCGGACTCGGGAAACACCATATATTTT
TRBV4-1	.	TRBJ1-4	.	CASSLPGTRGYEKLFF	TGCGCCAGCAGCCTCCCCGGAACCCGAGGGTATGAAAAACTGTTTTTT
TRBV24-1	TRBD2	TRBJ2-2	.	CATSDPLAGGPDTGELFF	TGTGCCACCAGTGATCCCCTTGCGGGGGGGCCAGACACCGGGGAGCTGTTTTTT
TRBV30	.	TRBJ1-6	.	CAWNRLGGSPLHF	TGTGCCTGGAACCGTTTAGGGGGTTCACCCCTCCACTTT
TRBV5-1	.	TRBJ2-2	once	CASSLLGRDTGELFF	TGCGCCAGCAGCTTGTTGGGCCGAGACACCGGGGAGCTGTTTTTT
TRBV5-8	.	TRBJ1-1	.	CASSLWGGSNTEAFF	TGTGCCAGCAGCTTGTGGGGGGGCAGCAACACTGAAGCTTTCTTT
TRBV7-2	.	TRBJ1-3	.	CASSLAGGGYGNTIYF	TGTGCCAGCAGCTTAGCGGGGGGGGGTTACGGAAACACCATATATTTT
TRBV5-6	TRBD1	TRBJ2-3	.	CASSPGQGPGYF	TGTGCCAGCAGCCCCGGACAGGGTCCGGGGTATTTT
TRBV9	.	TRBJ1-2	.	CASSVGTSYGYGYTF	TGTGCCAGCAGCGTAGGTACATCGTATGGCTATGGCTACACCTTC
TRBV7-9	TRBD1	TRBJ1-2	.	CASSPTSQGAGGYTF	TGTGCCAGCAGCCCAACGTCACAGGGGGCAGGTGGCTACACCTTC
TRBV5-1	.	TRBJ2-1	.	CASSFGWGDEQFF	TGCGCCAGCAGCTTCGGGTGGGGGGATGAGCAGTTCTTC
TRBV25-1	TRBD2	TRBJ2-1	.	CANRTSGHNEQFF	TGTGCCAACCGGACTAGCGGTCACAATGAGCAGTTCTTC
TRBV2	TRBD1	TRBJ2-1	.	CASSVLGTGGHEQFF	TGTGCCAGCAGTGTACTCGGGACAGGGGGCCATGAGCAGTTCTTC
TRBV24-1	.	TRBJ2-1	.	CATSDSGPGHEQFF	TGTGCCACCAGTGATAGCGGGCCAGGGCATGAGCAGTTCTTC
TRBV19	.	TRBJ1-6	.	CASKGTGWDSPLHF	TGTGCCAGTAAAGGAACAGGATGGGATTCACCCCTCCACTTT
TRBV27	.	TRBJ1-6	.	CASSSLPVQSYNSPLHF	TGTGCCAGCAGTTCCCTCCCCGTCCAGTCCTATAATTCACCCCTCCACTTT
TRBV27	.	TRBJ1-2	.	CASSYRDVGYGYTF	TGTGCCAGCAGCTACAGGGATGTTGGCTATGGCTACACCTTC
TRBV27	TRBD2	TRBJ2-6	.	CASSSFGGREGVLTF	TGTGCCAGCAGTTCCTTCGGGGGGAGAGAAGGCGTCCTGACTTTC
TRBV19	TRBD2	TRBJ2-3	.	CASNSGGVMYTQYF	TGTGCCAGTAATAGCGGGGGGGTGATGTATACGCAGTATTTT
TRBV6-5	.	TRBJ1-1	.	CASSYGQGSTEAFF	TGTGCCAGCAGTTACGGGCAGGGATCCACTGAAGCTTTCTTT
TRBV4-1	TRBD1	TRBJ1-4	once	CASSQDLSPGQFEKLFF	TGCGCCAGCAGCCAAGATCTGTCACCGGGACAGTTCGAAAAACTGTTTTTT
TRBV7-2	.	TRBJ2-7	.	CASSLLVGGTYEQYF	TGTGCCAGCAGCTTACTCGTAGGCGGAACCTACGAGCAGTACTTC
TRBV18	TRBD1	TRBJ2-7	.	CASSAGTASYEQYF	TGTGCCAGCTCAGCCGGGACAGCCTCCTACGAGCAGTACTTC
TRBV29-1	TRBD1	TRBJ1-2	.	CSVERDRGRGYTF	TGCAGCGTTGAAAGGGACAGGGGACGCGGCTACACCTTC
TRBV5-8	TRBD2	TRBJ2-5	.	CASSFRREDQETQYF	TGTGCCAGCAGCTTCCGGCGGGAGGACCAAGAGACCCAGTACTTC
TRBV5-1	TRBD2	TRBJ2-5	.	CASSLGLAGVQETQYF	TGCGCCAGCAGCTTGGGACTAGCGGGAGTACAAGAGACCCAGTACTTC
TRBV19	TRBD2	TRBJ2-7	.	CASRASGGTSSYEQYF	TGTGCCAGTAGAGCGAGCGGGGGGACGAGCTCCTACGAGCAGTACTTC
TRBV30	.	TRBJ1-4	.	CAWSGVSGQLFF	TGTGCCTGGAGCGGCGTCTCAGGCCAACTGTTTTTT
TRBV5-4	.	TRBJ1-6	.	CASRSGGRAGNSPLHF	TGTGCCAGCAGGTCCGGCGGGAGGGCAGGCAATTCACCCCTCCACTTT
TRBV2	.	TRBJ1-3	.	CASRARSVGGNTIYF	TGTGCCAGCAGAGCTAGGAGTGTCGGAGGAAACACCATATATTTT
TRBV7-6	TRBD2	TRBJ2-1	.	CASSLPPLADNEQFF	TGTGCCAGCAGCTTACCCCCGCTAGCGGACAATGAGCAGTTCTTC
TRBV15	TRBD1	TRBJ2-7	.	CATSRSGTGDEQYF	TGTGCCACCAGCAGATCCGGGACAGGGGACGAGCAGTACTTC
TRBV4-1	.	TRBJ1-3	.	CASSVSRGSGNTIYF	TGCGCCAGCTCTGTCTCCAGGGGTTCTGGAAACACCATATATTTT
TRBV30	.	TRBJ1-4	.	CAWRLGRQSTNEKLFF	TGTGCCTGGAGGCTAGGTAGACAGTCAACTAATGAAAAACTGTTTTTT
TRBV5-1	.	TRBJ2-6	.	CASSSMTGTPSGANVLTF	TGCGCCAGCAGCTCGATGACAGGAACCCCCTCTGGGGCCAACGTCCTGACTTTC
TRBV4-3	.	TRBJ2-3	.	CASSQGIGATSRDTQYF	TGCGCCAGCAGCCAAGGAATAGGGGCTACGTCGCGGGATACGCAGTATTTT
TRBV5-1	TRBD1	TRBJ1-1	.	CASSWSAQGETEAFF	TGCGCCAGCAGCTGGAGTGCACAGGGGGAGACTGAAGCTTTCTTT